This T cell receptor (beta chain) emerged from a study of CD8 T cells in ankylosing spondylitis. The study, taken as a whole, reports: Ankylosing spondylitis blood seemed to carry a telltale TCR beta motif made of seven or eight highly homologous variants. Matched ankylosing spondylitis synovial fluid reportedly showed significant enrichment of disease-linked clones. Disease-linked clones bore a CD8+ phenotype and were relatively rare in peripheral blood.

Trimming took 6 bases from V and 0 from J, leaving 15 bases between them. Germline V lookup: CDR1 SQVTM, CDR2 ANQGSEA. The CDR3 has 15 residues. Each CDR3 protein is one row after TCRdb ran MiXCR on the 5' RACE reads. The sample contains 150,000 to 200,000 distinct CDR3 sequences, 10% to 15% of which appear only once. This clonotype was picked up many times. Its antigen is unidentified. Sequencing input: blood, either unsorted or a sorted T cell fraction (not recorded which). This clonotype originated in a female donor with ankylosing spondylitis or in good health (not recorded which). The gene calls are TRBV29-1 and TRBJ2-1, with a possible D match to TRBD2 (6 bases). The CDR3 coding sequence is TGCAGCGTCGCCCCCTCCGGGGGCTCCTACAATGAGCAGTTCTTC. It yields the protein CSVAPSGGSYNEQFF.